Sequencing of this T cell receptor beta chain was carried out in a study of PD-L1 blockade in urothelial cancer. Looked up from germline, CDR1 is GTSNPN and CDR2 is SVGIG (reference sequence). V was clipped by 0 bases and J by 8 bases; unmatched bases: 6. The CDR3 sequence is 13 residues long. This clone came up a few times. As for time point: pretreatment peripheral blood. Repertoires were generated with immunoSEQ multiplex PCR, while TCRdb's copy carries only in-frame clones and drops some. The data show about 63,000 clones, about four fifths seen once. The V and J genes are TRBV30 and TRBJ1-1, with 7 bases matching TRBD1. The receptor was isolated from a man in his 70s with urothelial cancer. The material was PBMCs, obtained around atezolizumab (anti-PD-L1) treatment. The CDR3 protein is CAWSVQGQMEAFF. The CDR3 DNA sequence: TGTGCCTGGAGTGTACAGGGACAGATGGAAGCTTTCTTT. Drawing the rest from reference TRBV30 and TRBJ1-1, the complete variable domain is SQTIHQWPATLVQPVGSPLSLECTVEGTSNPNLYWYRQAAGRGLQLLFYSVGIGQISSEVPQNLSASRPQDRQFILSSKKLLLSDSGFYLCAWSVQGQMEAFFGQGTRLTVV.